The rows below give T cell receptor beta chains drawn from one sample of a study of PD-1 blockade in classical Hodgkin lymphoma. Sequencing was performed with immunoSEQ multiplex PCR; in TCRdb, only in-frame clones are kept and a portion is missing. The sample yields about 6,400 clones, approximately 71% seen once. The specimen was CD8+ T cells from blood, collected before the fourth cycle of nivolumab. All receptors derive from a human donor with classical Hodgkin lymphoma. Both conserved end residues are part of each CDR3. A D gene is named only where the DNA matches it firmly. Size tells how often a clone was seen (once, few, many) or the class of an expanded clone, and some rows leave it out.

j_call clone_size v_call d_call cdr3_aa cdr3_nt
TRBJ2-7 . TRBV4-3 . CASSQDVSRVYEQYF TGCGCCAGCAGCCAAGATGTATCCAGGGTCTACGAGCAGTACTTC
TRBJ2-5 . TRBV27 . CASGRKETQYF TGTGCCAGTGGGCGGAAAGAGACCCAGTACTTC
TRBJ2-1 . TRBV10-3 . CAISDRDTASYNEQFF TGTGCCATCAGTGATAGGGACACCGCCTCCTACAATGAGCAGTTCTTC
TRBJ2-7 . TRBV4-2 . CASSPGPGLASEQYF TGTGCCAGCAGCCCAGGGCCAGGCTTGGCGTCCGAGCAGTACTTC
TRBJ2-7 . TRBV7-9 . CASSPRSLPYEQYF TGTGCCAGCAGCCCCAGGTCACTTCCCTACGAGCAGTACTTC
TRBJ2-1 . TRBV13 TRBD2 CASNLAGGRTEQFF TGTGCCAGCAACCTAGCGGGGGGGCGAACGGAGCAGTTCTTC
TRBJ2-7 . TRBV4-2 . CASSQERLLGDLLSYEQYF TGTGCCAGCAGCCAAGAAAGACTCCTCGGCGACCTTCTCTCCTACGAGCAGTACTTC
TRBJ2-5 . TRBV6-5 TRBD2 CASSYSGRGETQYF TGTGCCAGCAGTTATAGCGGGAGGGGAGAGACCCAGTACTTC
TRBJ1-1 . TRBV9 . CASSGTEAFF TGTGCCAGCAGCGGAACTGAAGCTTTCTTT
TRBJ2-1 . TRBV27 . CATNWGGRYNEQFF TGTGCCACCAACTGGGGAGGACGTTACAATGAGCAGTTCTTC
TRBJ1-1 few TRBV30 . CAWSVTVDTEAFF TGTGCCTGGAGTGTAACCGTCGACACTGAAGCTTTCTTT
TRBJ2-2 . TRBV7-1 TRBD2 CASSLSRSGGAGELFF TGTGCCAGCAGCTTATCGCGAAGCGGGGGGGCCGGGGAGCTGTTTTTT
TRBJ2-5 once TRBV4-1 . CASSPLLEETQYF TGCGCCAGCAGCCCGCTCCTGGAAGAGACCCAGTACTTC
TRBJ2-7 . TRBV6-5 . CASSYSLGGRRNEQYF TGTGCCAGCAGTTACTCCCTCGGGGGGCGAAGGAACGAGCAGTACTTC
TRBJ2-1 . TRBV15 TRBD1 CATSRVGDRGPYNEQFF TGTGCCACCAGCAGAGTTGGGGACAGGGGCCCTTACAATGAGCAGTTCTTC
TRBJ2-4 . TRBV9 . CASSVGPSKNIQYF TGTGCCAGCAGCGTAGGTCCTTCCAAAAACATTCAGTACTTC
TRBJ2-1 few TRBV4-1 . CASSQAWLAIDEQFF TGCGCCAGCAGCCAAGCATGGCTAGCGATCGATGAGCAGTTCTTC
TRBJ2-3 . TRBV2 TRBD1 CASFTGQLLDTQYF TGTGCCAGCTTTACGGGACAGCTGTTGGATACGCAGTATTTT
TRBJ2-1 . TRBV11-2 TRBD2 CASSAHSGGDNEQFF TGTGCCAGCAGCGCACATAGCGGGGGGGACAATGAGCAGTTCTTC
TRBJ1-6 . TRBV19 . CASSMGARLDSPLHF TGTGCCAGTAGTATGGGGGCCAGGCTTGATTCACCCCTCCACTTT
TRBJ1-5 . TRBV2 . CASKAEGVGRPQHF TGTGCCAGCAAGGCGGAGGGCGTGGGGCGGCCCCAGCATTTT
TRBJ1-2 . TRBV15 . CATSRDSDFYGYTF TGTGCCACCAGCAGAGATTCAGACTTCTATGGCTACACCTTC
TRBJ2-7 . TRBV4-1 TRBD2 CASSQGLAVSYEQYF TGCGCCAGCAGCCAAGGACTAGCGGTATCCTACGAGCAGTACTTC
TRBJ2-5 . TRBV7-9 TRBD1 CASSPRTGEAGETQYF TGTGCCAGCAGCCCCAGGACAGGGGAGGCGGGGGAGACCCAGTACTTC
TRBJ2-1 . TRBV30 TRBD2 CAWKGTSGRSSYNEQFF TGTGCCTGGAAAGGGACTAGCGGGAGGAGCTCCTACAATGAGCAGTTCTTC
TRBJ2-7 . TRBV7-3 TRBD1 CASSLMTGGTVEQYF TGTGCCAGCAGCTTAATGACAGGGGGGACGGTCGAGCAGTACTTC
TRBJ1-3 once TRBV5-4 . CASTNVGGSGNTIYF TGTGCCAGCACCAACGTGGGGGGCTCTGGAAACACCATATATTTT
TRBJ2-3 few TRBV4-3 . CASSQEGFGTDTQYF TGCGCCAGCAGCCAAGAAGGGTTCGGCACAGATACGCAGTATTTT
TRBJ1-1 . TRBV5-1 . CASSELGGDTEAFF TGCGCCAGCAGCGAGCTTGGAGGAGACACTGAAGCTTTCTTT
TRBJ2-7 . TRBV7-6 . CASTQDRLGQYF TGTGCCAGCACCCAGGACCGGTTAGGGCAGTACTTC
TRBJ2-1 . TRBV18 TRBD2 CASSPRPSGIIEQFF TGTGCCAGCTCACCACGGCCTAGCGGGATCATTGAGCAGTTCTTC
TRBJ2-5 few TRBV11-3 . CASSLIPQETQYF TGTGCCAGCAGCCTCATACCTCAAGAGACCCAGTACTTC
TRBJ2-1 medium-sized TRBV27 . CASSRSRGTHNEQFF TGTGCCAGCAGTCGCTCGCGCGGGACCCACAATGAGCAGTTCTTC
TRBJ2-5 . TRBV18 TRBD2 CASSPSSGGAEGETQYF TGTGCCAGCTCACCTTCGAGCGGGGGGGCCGAGGGAGAGACCCAGTACTTC
TRBJ2-2 . TRBV27 . CASSLVPRPNTGELFF TGTGCCAGCAGTTTAGTGCCACGACCCAACACCGGGGAGCTGTTTTTT
TRBJ2-3 . TRBV6-5 . CASSYLAESTDTQYF TGTGCCAGCAGTTACCTGGCGGAGAGCACAGATACGCAGTATTTT
TRBJ2-1 . TRBV4-1 TRBD2 CASSQVLAGGEQFF TGCGCCAGCAGCCAAGTTCTAGCGGGGGGGGAGCAGTTCTTC
TRBJ2-1 . TRBV7-3 . CASSFPVERRSSYNEQFF TGTGCCAGCAGCTTCCCGGTTGAGCGCCGGAGCTCCTACAATGAGCAGTTCTTC
TRBJ2-5 . TRBV7-2 TRBD1 CASSLGQGLGETQYF TGTGCCAGCAGCTTGGGACAGGGGTTAGGGGAGACCCAGTACTTC
TRBJ2-5 . TRBV19 . CASSGQETQYF TGTGCCAGTAGTGGCCAAGAGACCCAGTACTTC
TRBJ2-7 . TRBV18 . CASSPPERYEQYF TGTGCCAGCTCACCACCGGAACGTTACGAGCAGTACTTC
TRBJ2-1 . TRBV29-1 . CSVEGPGREYEQFF TGCAGCGTTGAAGGTCCCGGTAGGGAGTATGAGCAGTTCTTC
TRBJ2-4 . TRBV7-8 . CASSFRGSGAKNIQYF TGTGCCAGCAGCTTCCGGGGGAGTGGGGCCAAAAACATTCAGTACTTC
TRBJ2-7 . TRBV27 . CASRGHPYEQYF TGTGCCAGCAGGGGGCACCCCTACGAGCAGTACTTC
TRBJ1-4 . TRBV27 TRBD1 CASSRTGGLEKLFF TGTGCCAGCAGTCGGACAGGGGGCCTTGAAAAACTGTTTTTT
TRBJ2-7 . TRBV4-1 . CASSPRNRYEQYF TGCGCCAGCAGCCCAAGAAACCGGTACGAGCAGTACTTC
TRBJ2-3 . TRBV6-1 TRBD2 CASSELAGDTDTQYF TGTGCCAGCAGTGAACTAGCGGGAGACACAGATACGCAGTATTTT
TRBJ2-7 . TRBV11-2 TRBD2 CASSLNPGLAYEQYF TGTGCCAGCAGCTTGAACCCAGGACTAGCCTACGAGCAGTACTTC
TRBJ2-7 . TRBV7-8 . CASSLIGDSRYEQYF TGTGCCAGCAGCTTAATCGGTGACAGTAGGTACGAGCAGTACTTC
TRBJ1-2 . TRBV27 . CASSLSTGFGQGYTF TGTGCCAGCAGTTTATCGACAGGATTCGGTCAGGGCTACACCTTC
TRBJ2-1 . TRBV6-5 . CASSYSSYNEQFF TGTGCCAGCAGTTACTCGAGCTACAATGAGCAGTTCTTC
TRBJ2-7 . TRBV6-1 TRBD1 CASSGRDSRDEQYF TGTGCCAGCAGTGGCCGGGACAGTCGGGACGAGCAGTACTTC
TRBJ1-1 . TRBV27 TRBD1 CASSFGGQGITEAFF TGTGCCAGCAGTTTCGGTGGACAGGGAATAACTGAAGCTTTCTTT
TRBJ2-1 . TRBV4-1 . CASSQEVGNEQFF TGCGCCAGCAGCCAAGAGGTTGGAAATGAGCAGTTCTTC
TRBJ2-7 . TRBV19 . CASSMEGAAYEQYF TGTGCCAGTAGTATGGAAGGGGCCGCCTACGAGCAGTACTTC
TRBJ2-7 . TRBV5-4 TRBD1 CASSQGGQTYEQYF TGTGCCAGCAGCCAAGGGGGACAGACCTACGAGCAGTACTTC